This T cell receptor beta chain comes out of a study of shared clonotypes between healthy human individuals. Repertoires were generated with immunoSEQ multiplex PCR, while TCRdb's copy carries only in-frame clones and drops some. This table has around 980,000 clones, 75% to 85% appearing once. The V gene lost 5 bases and the J gene lost 4 bases, with 17 bases spanning the gap. The CDR3 is 15 residues long. Per germline, CDR1 MDHEN and CDR2 SYDVKM. The clonotype comes from a man aged 18 to 29 in good health. Some clones in this sample may be carry-over from other donors' samples. Sample: memory CD4+ T cells from PBMCs. The subset denotes: CD45RA-negative fraction. The chain links TRBV28 to TRBJ1-2, with a weak D call TRBD1 (6 bases). CDR3 sequence (DNA): TGTGCCAGCAGTACCCCGGGGTGGGGGCCCTATGGCTACACCTTC. It specifies CASSTPGWGPYGYTF.